Detailed here is one TCR beta chain. The antigen is not known. The sample's treatment: over 15 received Ad26.COV2.S at low or high dose, single or two shots; 5 received placebo; per-sample allocation not given. Following the first vaccine or placebo injection, samples were taken on day 63. The assay was immunoSEQ multiplex PCR, and TCRdb's table has in-frame clones only and misses some. The repertoire has about 350,000 clones, about 85% of them found once; the top ten carry 3% to 4%. The sample belongs to a study of Ad26.COV2.S vaccination and SARS-CoV-2 variants. Whole-study context: Donor was assigned to the Ad26.COV2.S arm of trial COV1001.

Study observations and caveats: Assessments of TCR breadth and depth may have underestimated the total T cell responses. Placebo recipients showed lower spike-specific TCR breadth than vaccinees. Whether participants received vaccine or placebo, their non-spike TCR breadth was similar.

Sequenced here: peripheral blood, sampled in a trial of Ad26.COV2.S vaccine versus placebo. The clonotype originates from a person aged 18-65 years who received the Ad26.COV2.S COVID-19 vaccine or a placebo.

The CDR3 DNA follows: TGTGCCAGCAGTCCCGGACCGGATACGCAGTATTTT. It codes for CASSPGPDTQYF. The chain links TRBV6-1 to TRBJ2-3; no firm D call. Germline V gene sequence: CDR1 MNHNS, CDR2 SASEGT. The CDR3 sequence is 12 residues long. V was pared by 5 bases and J by 6 bases, with 9 bases between.